The clone carrying this T cell receptor (beta chain) was detected ten times or more. A TCRbeta library incorporating unique molecular identifiers was prepared. TCRdb re-derived calls from the PCR reads in MiXCR, one entry per CDR3 protein. The sample contains more than 250,000 distinct CDR3 sequences, almost 10% of which appear only once. This sample is drawn from a study of T-cell reconstitution after alpha-beta-depleted transplantation in children. This CDR3 has 12 residues. Germline CDR1 reads MGHDK; CDR2 reads SYGVNS. Trimming took off 6 bases at V and 4 bases at J, with 8 bases between the two ends.

The sample in question was PBMCs from the stem cell graft donor, obtained from the stem cell graft. The source of this sequence is a human donor who donated a stem cell graft to a child with SCID. The J gene is TRBJ2-3, the V gene TRBV25-1; D ambiguous. In DNA form, the CDR3 reads TGTGCCAGCAGCGCCATGGCAGATACGCAGTATTTT. Translation gives CASSAMADTQYF.